The 15 T cell receptor beta chains given below trace back to one sample, sequenced in a study of cytomegalovirus exposure and HLA in healthy donors. PCR was performed using 60 Vbeta and 13 Jbeta primers. TCRdb keeps only in-frame clones here, not all; method: immunoSEQ multiplex PCR. This table has under 200,000 clones, 76% appearing once. Sample: PBMCs. These receptors were obtained from a female donor in good health and CMV-seronegative.

This rearrangement joins TRBV6-1 to TRBJ2-7; TRBD1 agrees at 12 bases. CDR1 is MNHNS, CDR2 SASEGT, per germline. The CDR3 covers 15 residues. V lost 1 base and J lost 7; bases outside the gene matches: 5. CDR3 nucleotide sequence: TGTGCCAGCAGTGAAGGGGGACAGGGGGCCAAGGAGCAGTACTTC. Its translation: CASSEGGQGAKEQYF.

The chain is built from TRBV5-1 and TRBJ2-7, with 8 nucleotides matching TRBD1. From germline, CDR1 is SGHRS and CDR2 YFSETQ. The CDR3 is 13 amino acids. Germline trimming cut 3 bases from V and 3 bases from J; bases unmatched to any gene: 2. CDR3 loop: CASSSGTGYEQYF. In nucleotides, the CDR3 is TGCGCCAGCAGCTCGGGGACAGGCTACGAGCAGTACTTC.

The rearrangement links TRBV27 to TRBJ1-4; 12 nucleotides line up with TRBD1. V lost 4 bases and J lost 13; bases outside the gene matches: 7. CDR3 length: 14 residues. CDR1 is MNHEY, CDR2 SMNVEV, per germline (reference sequence). As DNA, the CDR3 is TGTGCCAGCAGTTCCGGGACAGGGGGCGGTAGACTGTTTTTT. Protein sequence: CASSSGTGGGRLFF.

The chain carries TRBV2 and TRBJ1-1; 7 positions match TRBD1. Germline V gene sequence: CDR1 SNHLY, CDR2 FYNNEI. The V segment lost 7 bases and the J segment 4 bases; nucleotides outside the gene matches: 9. CDR3 size: 14 residues. The chain's CDR3 is CASMNDRAGTEAFF. The DNA for the CDR3 is TGTGCCAGCATGAATGACAGGGCGGGCACTGAAGCTTTCTTT.

The gene calls are TRBV13 and TRBJ2-1, with 10 bases aligning to TRBD2. Germline values: CDR1 PRHDT, CDR2 FYEKMQ (reference sequence). With 5 bases clipped from V and 7 bases from J, the junction kept 17 bases outside the gene matches. There are 18 residues in the CDR3. The CDR3 here is CASSAQLWLAGAGNEQFF. The CDR3 DNA reads TGTGCCAGCAGCGCCCAGTTGTGGCTAGCGGGAGCTGGAAATGAGCAGTTCTTC.

There are a few counts of this clone. The J gene is TRBJ2-2, the V gene TRBV15, with TRBD2 matching over 10 bases. V shed 0 bases and J 5 bases; nucleotides not matched to a gene: 6. Germline lookup yields CDR1 LNHNV and CDR2 YYDKDF (reference sequence). This CDR3 region has 17 residues. DNA for the CDR3: TGTGCCACCAGCAGAGATTGGTCTAGCGGGAGTACCGGGGAGCTGTTTTTT. This codes for CATSRDWSSGSTGELFF. The complete variable domain, with remaining parts taken from reference TRBV15 and TRBJ2-2, reads DAMVIQNPRYQVTQFGKPVTLSCSQTLNHNVMYWYQQKSSQAPKLLFHYYDKDFNNEADTPDNFQSRRPNTSFCFLDIRSPGLGDTAMYLCATSRDWSSGSTGELFFGEGSRLTVL.

The count of this clone is one. The chain uses TRBV4-3 and TRBJ1-3; a weak D match, TRBD1 (5 bases). Germline CDR1 and CDR2: LGHNA and YSLEER. This CDR3 region has 18 residues. V was shortened by 0 bases and J by 0 bases, with 15 bases between the two germline ends. The CDR3 sequence is CASSQDLGAGSSGNTIYF. CDR3 DNA: TGCGCCAGCAGCCAAGATCTTGGGGCAGGAAGCTCTGGAAACACCATATATTTT.

The gene calls are TRBV7-2 and TRBJ2-3; 10 nucleotides agree with TRBD2. This CDR3 region has 15 residues. V gave up 3 bases and J gave up 6 bases; unmatched junction bases: 6. Germline CDR1 is SGHTA and CDR2 is FQGNSA. In DNA form, the CDR3 reads TGTGCCAGCAGCTTCCCAGCGGGAGGGGGGGATACGCAGTATTTT. Residues: CASSFPAGGGDTQYF.

V and J are TRBV4-3 and TRBJ1-2, with 7 bases matching TRBD1. The CDR3 is made up of 18 amino acids. V lost 0 bases and J lost 4; bases outside the gene matches: 14. Germline lookup yields CDR1 LGHNA and CDR2 YSLEER. CDR3 residues: CASSQDRAGGLKIYGYTF. The CDR3, as DNA: TGCGCCAGCAGCCAAGATCGGGCAGGGGGGCTAAAAATCTATGGCTACACCTTC.

V gene TRBV6-5 combines with J gene TRBJ2-5, with TRBD2 matching 9 bases. With the DNA end fitting TRBJ2-7 better, the J assignment may be wrong. Germline CDR1 is MNHEY and CDR2 is SVGAGI. The CDR3 extends over 13 amino acids. Here the CDR3 reads CAVRASGTYEQYF. DNA for the CDR3: TGTGCGGTCCGGGCTAGCGGGACCTACGAGCAGTACTTC.

This clone showed up just a few times. The gene calls are TRBV6-1 and TRBJ2-5; 7 bases are shared with TRBD2. The DNA matches TRBJ2-7 better at its end, which makes the J call doubtful. The CDR3 consists of 16 residues. CDR1 is MNHNS and CDR2 is SASEGT in the germline V gene. CDR3 sequence (DNA): TGTGCCAGCAGTGAAAGTAGTAACGGGAGGTTAAACGAGCAGTACTTC. Translation gives CASSESSNGRLNEQYF.

This chain joins TRBV2 and TRBJ2-1; 14 positions agree with TRBD2. The CDR3 loop spans 17 amino acids. V lost 2 bases to trimming and J lost 10 bases; unmatched junction nucleotides: 10. Germline V lookup: CDR1 SNHLY, CDR2 FYNNEI. The CDR3 here is CASSEIPGLAGVWEQFF. The CDR3 nucleotides are TGTGCCAGCAGTGAAATTCCGGGACTAGCGGGAGTGTGGGAGCAGTTCTTC.

The V and J genes are TRBV4-1 and TRBJ1-4; D gene ambiguous. Germline V gives CDR1 MGHRA, CDR2 YSYEKL. This CDR3 has 16 residues. The V and J ends lost 1 base and 0 bases respectively, with 9 bases between them. The CDR3 nucleotides are TGCGCCAGCAGCCAAGTCCTAGTCGCAACTAATGAAAAACTGTTTTTT. It specifies CASSQVLVATNEKLFF.

This clone showed up just a few times. The chain is built from TRBV7-8 and TRBJ1-2; 9 positions agree with TRBD1. V shed 1 base and J 4 bases; nucleotides not matched to a gene: 7. CDR3 length: 16 residues. Germline-derived CDR1 and CDR2 are SGHVS and FQNEAQ. As DNA, the CDR3 is TGTGCCAGCAGCTTAGGGTTAGGGACAGGGAGCTATGGCTACACCTTC. It specifies CASSLGLGTGSYGYTF.

This chain uses TRBV19 with TRBJ1-1; TRBD1 matches 7 bases. Per the germline V gene, CDR1 is LNHDA and CDR2 is SQIVND (reference sequence). CDR3 length: 13 residues. With V trimmed by 3 bases and J by 4 bases, 2 bases remained unmatched. The CDR3 DNA reads as TGTGCCAGTAGTATGACAGGGCCCACTGAAGCTTTCTTT. Protein: CASSMTGPTEAFF.